This passage covers 27 T cell receptor beta chains from one sample sequenced in a study of T cell responses to AZD1222 COVID-19 vaccine (TCRdb year 2021). The sample's time point label, in plain terms: about 28 days (+/-7) after the second vaccine dose. The library was built by means of the immunoSEQ multiplex PCR assay. The source is immuneACCESS, and TCRdb retained only in-frame sequences with V and J called. Part of the clones is not carried over; for the studies checked, unresolved V genes explain less than half of this, and the remainder is unexplained. Counted in this sample were some 190,000 clones; nearly 95% of them appeared once. The top ten clonotypes cover roughly 1.9% of the sample. The input for sequencing was peripheral blood, taken 28 days after the second AZD1222 dose. The receptors derive from an adult who received the AZD1222 COVID-19 vaccine.

The rearrangement links TRBV7-3 to TRBJ1-1; D uncertain. V was shortened by 5 bases and J by 5 bases, with 18 bases between the two germline ends. The CDR3 is made up of 15 amino acids. Germline loops: CDR1 SGHTA, CDR2 FQGTGA. CDR3 protein: CASSPANLLGTEAFF. The CDR3 DNA reads as TGTGCCAGCAGCCCCGCGAATCTCCTGGGAACTGAAGCTTTCTTT.

The chain has TRBV7-2 and TRBJ1-3; 9 bases are a match to TRBD1. Germline V gene lookup returns CDR1 SGHTA and CDR2 FQGNSA. The length of the CDR3 is 14 residues. J was trimmed by 6 bases and V by 4 bases; bases with no gene match: 4. The CDR3 here is CASSWDRAKNTIYF. CDR3 nucleotides: TGTGCCAGCAGCTGGGACAGGGCCAAAAACACCATATATTTT.

The chain combines TRBV7-9 with TRBJ1-6; a weak D match, TRBD1 (5 bases). The V gene lost 4 bases and the J gene lost 7 bases, with 14 bases spanning the gap. CDR3 length equals 15 residues. Looked up from germline, CDR1 is SEHNR and CDR2 is FQNEAQ (reference sequence). The CDR3 sequence: CASSYEGRGNSPLHF. The CDR3 DNA reads TGTGCCAGCAGCTACGAGGGACGGGGAAATTCACCCCTCCACTTT. The entire variable domain, with the rest obtained from reference TRBV7-9 and TRBJ1-6, is as follows: DTGVSQNPRHKITKRGQNVTFRCDPISEHNRLYWYRQTLGQGPEFLTYFQNEAQLEKSRLLSDRFSAERPKGSFSTLEIQRTEQGDSAMYLCASSYEGRGNSPLHFGNGTRLTVT.

V gene TRBV27 combines with J gene TRBJ2-7; maybe TRBD1 (7 bases). Germline CDR1 MNHEY, CDR2 SMNVEV (reference sequence). Trimming cost V 5 bases and J 4 bases, with 15 bases left between them. The CDR3 has 14 amino acids. The CDR3 nucleotides are TGTGCCAGCAGTGCGGGACAGACAACTTACGAGCAGTACTTC. Translated: CASSAGQTTYEQYF.

The genes are TRBV10-3 and TRBJ1-5; D is unclear. There are 12 residues in the CDR3. The germline gives CDR1 ENHRY, CDR2 SYGVKD. With 8 bases removed from V and 2 bases from J, the gap between germline ends came to 7 bases. DNA of the CDR3: TGTGCCATCCGCACGGGCAATCAGCCCCAGCATTTT. Its translation: CAIRTGNQPQHF.

The rearrangement uses TRBV11-3 and TRBJ2-7, with 7 bases aligning to TRBD1. The CDR3 runs to 15 residues. V shed 1 base, J shed 5 bases, and the junction held 8 bases outside the gene matches. CDR1 and CDR2 from the germline V gene are SGHNT and YENEEA. The CDR3 loop reads CASSLGDRARHEQYF. The CDR3 DNA sequence: TGTGCCAGCAGCTTAGGGGACAGAGCTCGCCACGAGCAGTACTTC.

This chain connects TRBV18 to TRBJ1-4; TRBD1 aligns across 9 bases. The germline CDR1 and CDR2 sequences are KGHSH and LQKENI. V shed 6 bases, J shed 10 bases, and the junction held 6 bases outside the gene matches. The CDR3 loop spans 13 amino acids. CDR3 bases: TGTGCCAGCTCTCGGCCGGACAGGGGAAAACTGTTTTTT. It codes for CASSRPDRGKLFF.

The chain uses TRBV7-6 and TRBJ1-6; TRBD1 matches at 8 bases. CDR1 SGHVS and CDR2 FNYEAQ come from the germline V gene. J lost 11 bases, V lost 5 bases, and 11 bases had no gene match. The CDR3 has 15 amino acids. CDR3 in amino acids: CASSPDRDNIPPLHF. In DNA form, the CDR3 reads TGTGCCAGCAGCCCGGACAGGGATAACATCCCACCCCTCCACTTT.

The chain has TRBV5-1 and TRBJ2-7, with a tentative D call TRBD2 (5 bases). V was shortened by 4 bases and J by 5 bases, with 13 bases between the two germline ends. This CDR3 spans 13 amino acids. Per the germline V gene, CDR1 is SGHRS and CDR2 is YFSETQ. CDR3 coding DNA: TGCGCCAGCAGCGAAAACGAGAGGGACGAGCAGTACTTC. This codes for CASSENERDEQYF.

In its sample, this clone was seen a few times. This chain links TRBV19 with TRBJ1-1, with a possible D match to TRBD1 (5 bases). Trimming shortened V by 7 bases and J by 1 base, and 13 bases separated the two germline ends. Germline CDR1 LNHDA, CDR2 SQIVND (reference sequence). This CDR3 spans 14 amino acids. CDR3 protein: CASTKPGENTEAFF. The CDR3 DNA reads TGTGCCAGTACCAAGCCGGGGGAGAACACTGAAGCTTTCTTT.

The chain links TRBV19 to TRBJ2-7; TRBD1 might be the D (5 bases). The CDR3 covers 13 residues. V was cut by 5 bases and J by 7 bases, with 15 bases left in between. Germline lookup yields CDR1 LNHDA and CDR2 SQIVND (reference sequence). The CDR3 is CASSWGPSREQYF. The CDR3 DNA sequence: TGTGCCAGTAGTTGGGGCCCCTCGAGGGAGCAGTACTTC.

The V and J genes are TRBV5-1 and TRBJ2-3; no reliable D call. Germline CDR1 reads SGHRS; CDR2 reads YFSETQ. The CDR3 totals 13 residues. Trimming removed 2 bases from V and 2 bases from J, with 6 bases in between. CDR3 DNA: TGCGCCAGCAGCTTCGACAACACAGATACGCAGTATTTT. It translates to CASSFDNTDTQYF.

The rearrangement uses TRBV28 and TRBJ2-1; the match to TRBD2 covers 8 bases. This CDR3 region has 14 residues. Germline loops: CDR1 MDHEN, CDR2 SYDVKM. Trimming at V came to 6 bases and at J to 2 bases, leaving 3 bases not matched to a gene. Here the CDR3 reads CASSTGGPYNEQFF. CDR3 bases: TGTGCCAGCAGCACGGGAGGGCCCTACAATGAGCAGTTCTTC.

In its sample, this clone was seen a few times. The J gene is TRBJ1-1, the V gene TRBV7-2; D is uncertain. This CDR3 has 14 amino acids. Germline V lookup: CDR1 SGHTA, CDR2 FQGNSA. V lost 5 bases and J 0 bases, leaving 10 bases between the germline ends. The CDR3 bases are TGTGCCAGCAGCAATGGACCGTTGAACACTGAAGCTTTCTTT. Translating gives CASSNGPLNTEAFF.

The chain has TRBV6-1 and TRBJ1-2; D ambiguous. Germline V gene lookup returns CDR1 MNHNS and CDR2 SASEGT. The CDR3 length is 12 residues. The V end lost 2 bases, the J end lost 8 bases, and 9 bases lay between the germline ends. CDR3 sequence reads: CASSEFRVGYTF. CDR3 DNA sequence: TGTGCCAGCAGTGAATTTCGGGTCGGCTACACCTTC.

The chain combines TRBV5-1 with TRBJ1-2; TRBD1 matches at 9 bases. In germline, CDR1 is SGHRS, CDR2 YFSETQ. The junction had 6 bases not matched to a gene; V was cut back by 4 bases and J by 5 bases. The CDR3 is 14 residues long. Here the CDR3 reads CASSTNGQGYGYTF. The CDR3 nucleotides read TGCGCCAGCAGCACGAACGGACAGGGGTATGGCTACACCTTC.

The chain recombines TRBV18 with TRBJ1-4; D not resolved. V gave up 6 bases and J gave up 0 bases, with 17 bases separating them. Germline-derived CDR1 and CDR2 are KGHSH and LQKENI. The CDR3 contains 17 residues. The CDR3 region has the DNA TGTGCCAGCTCGAACACCCCCATGGGCGCAACTAATGAAAAACTGTTTTTT. Translation: CASSNTPMGATNEKLFF. The full variable domain, its missing parts supplied by reference TRBV18 and TRBJ1-4, is NAGVMQNPRHLVRRRGQEARLRCSPMKGHSHVYWYRQLPEEGLKFMVYLQKENIIDESGMPKERFSAEFPKEGPSILRIQQVVRGDSAAYFCASSNTPMGATNEKLFFGSGTQLSVL.

The rearrangement links TRBV27 to TRBJ2-7, with a weak D call TRBD2 (6 bases). V lost 3 bases and J 3 bases, leaving 12 bases between the germline ends. Germline CDR1 and CDR2: MNHEY and SMNVEV (reference sequence). The CDR3 extends over 14 amino acids. This CDR3 reads CASSFSSGGYEQYF. CDR3 nucleotide sequence: TGTGCCAGCAGTTTTAGTAGCGGAGGCTACGAGCAGTACTTC.

The sample holds a few counts of this clone. The chain employs TRBV5-1 and TRBJ1-5; 8 bases are shared with TRBD1. Per the germline V gene, CDR1 is SGHRS and CDR2 is YFSETQ. The CDR3 sequence is 14 residues long. The J segment lost 2 bases and the V segment lost 4 bases, leaving 2 bases of the junction unmatched. CDR3 protein: CASSMGQGNQPQHF. The CDR3 DNA is TGCGCCAGCAGCATGGGACAGGGCAATCAGCCCCAGCATTTT.

V gene TRBV4-3 combines with J gene TRBJ1-2; perhaps TRBD1 as D (5 bases). CDR1 is LGHNA, CDR2 YSLEER, per germline. V was shortened by 4 bases and J by 7 bases, with 13 bases between the two germline ends. The CDR3 contains 13 residues. CDR3 DNA: TGCGCCAGCAGCCCAGGGAGGGGCGGTGGCTACACCTTC. It translates to CASSPGRGGGYTF.

The chain combines TRBV5-1 with TRBJ2-2; TRBD2 is a possible D gene (5 bases). The V end was cut by 2 bases, the J end by 5 bases, with 16 bases between. The CDR3 totals 16 residues. Germline assignment: CDR1 SGHRS and CDR2 YFSETQ. The CDR3: CASSFLGGGQTGELFF. CDR3 nucleotides: TGCGCCAGCAGCTTCCTCGGAGGCGGCCAAACCGGGGAGCTGTTTTTT.

The chain links TRBV4-3 to TRBJ1-4; the match to TRBD1 covers 9 bases. In germline, CDR1 is LGHNA, CDR2 YSLEER. V shed 0 bases, J shed 8 bases, and the junction held 7 bases outside the gene matches. This CDR3 contains 16 residues. The CDR3 loop is CASSQDYDRGIEKLFF. CDR3 coding DNA: TGCGCCAGCAGCCAAGATTATGACAGGGGGATAGAAAAACTGTTTTTT.

J is TRBJ1-5 and V is TRBV2; D call uncertain. The CDR3 contains 14 residues. The germline V gene has CDR1 SNHLY and CDR2 FYNNEI. The V end was cut by 1 base, the J end by 6 bases, with 10 bases between. CDR3 in DNA: TGTGCCAGCAGTGAAGGAGGGTCATTTCAGCCCCAGCATTTT. This codes for CASSEGGSFQPQHF. Together with reference TRBV2 and TRBJ1-5, the CDR3 gives the full variable domain: EPEVTQTPSHQVTQMGQEVILRCVPISNHLYFYWYRQILGQKVEFLVSFYNNEISEKSEIFDDQFSVERPDGSNFTLKIRSTKLEDSAMYFCASSEGGSFQPQHFGDGTRLSIL.

This clone appeared a single time. V and J are TRBV4-2 and TRBJ2-1; possibly TRBD2 for D (6 bases). Trimming removed 2 bases from V and 7 bases from J, with 9 bases in between. Per the germline V gene, CDR1 is LGHNA and CDR2 is YNFKEQ. The CDR3 spans 13 residues. CDR3 in DNA: TGTGCCAGCAGCCAAAATCGGGAGAATGAGCAGTTCTTC. This translates into CASSQNRENEQFF.

This chain links TRBV6-6 with TRBJ1-3; TRBD1 aligns across 8 bases. The V and J ends lost 6 bases and 2 bases, in that order; junction bases with no gene match: 3. Germline CDR1 MNHNY, CDR2 SVGAGI (reference sequence). The CDR3 covers 14 residues. The CDR3 nucleotides are TGTGCCAGCAGCGACAGGGGCCCTGGAAACACCATATATTTT. Translating gives CASSDRGPGNTIYF.

The chain has TRBV3-1 (or the pseudogene TRBV3-2) and TRBJ2-1; a weak D match, TRBD2 (6 bases). Per the germline V gene, CDR1 is LGHDT and CDR2 is YNNKEL (reference sequence). The CDR3 runs to 17 residues. Trimming took off 0 bases at V and 12 bases at J, with 24 bases between the two ends. In nucleotides, the CDR3 is TGTGCCAGCAGCCAAGATTATGCTAGCGCGAACCCGGATGGGCAGTTCTTC. It encodes CASSQDYASANPDGQFF.

The V call is TRBV11-2, the J call TRBJ2-5, with a weak D call TRBD2 (6 bases). The germline V gene has CDR1 SGHAT and CDR2 FQNNGV. The CDR3 spans 15 residues. Trimming cost V 5 bases and J 2 bases, with 15 bases left between them. The DNA of the CDR3 is TGTGCCAGCAGCGTAAACCCCAGCGGGCAAGAGACCCAGTACTTC. This codes for CASSVNPSGQETQYF. Full variable domain (missing parts from reference TRBV11-2 and TRBJ2-5): EAGVAQSPRYKIIEKRQSVAFWCNPISGHATLYWYQQILGQGPKLLIQFQNNGVVDDSQLPKDRFSAERLKGVDSTLKIQPAKLEDSAVYLCASSVNPSGQETQYFGPGTRLLVL.